This T cell receptor (beta chain) appears in the sequencing data of a study of metastatic and nonmetastatic thyroid tumors. Looking at the study overall: Samples came from malignant and benign thyroid patients, and repertoires were compared across blood and tumor or nodule tissue.

None of the patients had undergone any treatment ahead of thyroid surgery. Overall study findings and caveats: It was reported that TCR beta diversity was significantly higher in malignant thyroid tumors than benign nodules, in blood and tumor.

V was clipped by 0 bases and J by 5 bases, with 10 bases between them. The length of the CDR3 is 13 residues. Looked up from germline, CDR1 is DFQATT and CDR2 is SNEGSKA (reference sequence). Remarks on this clone: Its antigen is not known.

With MiXCR, TCRdb called clones anew from the PCR reads. The profile covers 6,000 to 8,000 clones, with roughly a quarter appearing a single time and 16% taken by the ten largest. Sequencing input: adjacent normal tissue. The chain carries TRBV20-1 and TRBJ2-5; D not resolved. The TCR sequence derives from a male donor with papillary thyroid cancer or a benign thyroid nodule (not recorded which). Some clones in this sample may be carry-over from other donors' samples. CDR3 region: CSARDQGWETQYF. The CDR3 DNA follows: TGCAGTGCTAGAGATCAAGGTTGGGAGACCCAGTACTTC.